A selection of T cell receptor beta chains follows, all from one sample in a study of T-cell reconstitution after alpha-beta-depleted transplantation in children. One entry per CDR3 protein results from TCRdb running MiXCR on the PCR reads. This table has some 300,000 distinct CDR3 sequences, roughly 7.8% appearing once. Sequences were derived from peripheral blood, sampled 360 days after TCRalphabeta/CD19-depleted stem cell transplant. The receptors here all came from a female patient aged 2-10 years who had a stem cell transplant for Fanconi anemia, so the T cells may come from the graft donor. The CDR3 runs from the conserved cysteine through the conserved F or W. The order of the fields is D gene, clone size, V gene, J gene, CDR3 protein, CDR3 DNA. A D gene is named only where the DNA matches it firmly. Rows give clone size only sometimes, using once, few, many, or a class for an expanded clone.

d_call: TRBD2
clone_size: many
v_call: TRBV9
j_call: TRBJ2-1
cdr3_aa: CASSPWLAGGPDEQFF
cdr3_nt: TGTGCCAGCAGCCCTTGGCTAGCGGGAGGGCCGGATGAGCAGTTCTTC

d_call: NA
clone_size: NA
v_call: TRBV28
j_call: TRBJ2-2
cdr3_aa: CASSSQSLGELFF
cdr3_nt: TGTGCCAGCAGTTCCCAGTCTCTCGGGGAGCTGTTTTTT

d_call: TRBD2
clone_size: many
v_call: TRBV30
j_call: TRBJ2-7
cdr3_aa: CAWSRRLAGFNEQYF
cdr3_nt: TGTGCCTGGTCCAGGAGGCTAGCGGGATTCAACGAGCAGTACTTC

d_call: NA
clone_size: few
v_call: TRBV11-2
j_call: TRBJ1-1
cdr3_aa: CASSLEWGGNTEAFF
cdr3_nt: TGTGCCAGCAGCTTAGAATGGGGAGGGAACACTGAAGCTTTCTTT

d_call: NA
clone_size: many
v_call: TRBV5-1
j_call: TRBJ2-1
cdr3_aa: CASSPGLVNNEQFF
cdr3_nt: TGCGCCAGCAGCCCCGGACTGGTTAACAATGAGCAGTTCTTC

d_call: TRBD2
clone_size: many
v_call: TRBV12-3/TRBV12-4
j_call: TRBJ2-7
cdr3_aa: CASSFSLGGGNEQYF
cdr3_nt: TGTGCCAGCAGTTTTTCTCTCGGCGGGGGAAACGAGCAGTACTTC

d_call: NA
clone_size: NA
v_call: TRBV6-5
j_call: TRBJ2-7
cdr3_aa: CASRPDYPSSYEQYF
cdr3_nt: TGTGCCAGCAGACCCGACTATCCGAGCTCCTACGAGCAGTACTTC

d_call: NA
clone_size: many
v_call: TRBV5-1
j_call: TRBJ2-3
cdr3_aa: CASSSILTSGADTQYF
cdr3_nt: TGCGCCAGCAGCTCTATATTGACTAGTGGAGCAGATACGCAGTATTTT

d_call: NA
clone_size: NA
v_call: TRBV7-6
j_call: TRBJ1-1
cdr3_aa: CASSLIGGATGMNTEAFF
cdr3_nt: TGTGCCAGCAGCTTAATAGGTGGGGCCACAGGAATGAACACTGAAGCTTTCTTT

d_call: NA
clone_size: many
v_call: TRBV7-2
j_call: TRBJ2-3
cdr3_aa: CASSFLVITDTQYF
cdr3_nt: TGTGCCAGCAGCTTCCTCGTCATCACAGATACGCAGTATTTT

d_call: TRBD2
clone_size: many
v_call: TRBV6-5
j_call: TRBJ2-1
cdr3_aa: CASSSTSGVWNEQFF
cdr3_nt: TGTGCCAGCAGTTCGACTAGCGGGGTTTGGAATGAGCAGTTCTTC

d_call: NA
clone_size: many
v_call: TRBV29-1
j_call: TRBJ2-3
cdr3_aa: CSARLISGDTQYF
cdr3_nt: TGCAGCGCTAGACTAATTTCGGGAGATACGCAGTATTTT

d_call: NA
clone_size: NA
v_call: TRBV4-1
j_call: TRBJ2-2
cdr3_aa: CASSPRSSTGELFF
cdr3_nt: TGCGCCAGCAGCCCTCGATCCTCCACCGGGGAGCTGTTTTTT

d_call: TRBD2
clone_size: many
v_call: TRBV20-1
j_call: TRBJ2-3
cdr3_aa: CSAPKLAGHTDTQYF
cdr3_nt: TGCAGTGCTCCAAAGCTAGCGGGGCACACAGATACGCAGTATTTT

d_call: NA
clone_size: NA
v_call: TRBV2
j_call: TRBJ1-5
cdr3_aa: CASSEAVAPIPHPQHF
cdr3_nt: TGTGCCAGCAGTGAAGCGGTAGCACCGATACCGCATCCCCAGCATTTT

d_call: NA
clone_size: NA
v_call: TRBV7-9
j_call: TRBJ2-2
cdr3_aa: CASSLRRGANTGELFF
cdr3_nt: TGTGCCAGCAGCTTAAGGAGGGGCGCTAACACCGGGGAGCTGTTTTTT

d_call: NA
clone_size: few
v_call: TRBV11-2
j_call: TRBJ1-4
cdr3_aa: CASRSGRNEKLFF
cdr3_nt: TGTGCCAGCAGGTCGGGAAGGAATGAAAAACTGTTTTTT

d_call: NA
clone_size: many
v_call: TRBV3-1
j_call: TRBJ1-6
cdr3_aa: CASSPHGRDYNSPLHF
cdr3_nt: TGTGCCAGCAGCCCACATGGTAGGGACTATAATTCACCCCTCCACTTT

d_call: NA
clone_size: many
v_call: TRBV4-2
j_call: TRBJ2-1
cdr3_aa: CASSQGLVRLAYNEQFF
cdr3_nt: TGTGCCAGCAGCCAAGGGCTAGTTCGGTTGGCCTACAATGAGCAGTTCTTC

d_call: TRBD1
clone_size: few
v_call: TRBV18
j_call: TRBJ1-2
cdr3_aa: CASSGDSEHLNYGYTF
cdr3_nt: TGTGCCAGCTCAGGGGACAGCGAACACCTTAACTATGGCTACACCTTC

d_call: NA
clone_size: few
v_call: TRBV7-9
j_call: TRBJ1-3
cdr3_aa: CASRNRNKGGSGNTIYF
cdr3_nt: TGTGCCAGCAGAAACCGAAATAAGGGGGGCTCTGGAAACACCATATATTTT

d_call: TRBD1
clone_size: few
v_call: TRBV7-3
j_call: TRBJ2-1
cdr3_aa: CASSLEGGRINEQFF
cdr3_nt: TGTGCCAGCAGCTTAGAAGGGGGCCGGATCAATGAGCAGTTCTTC

d_call: TRBD2
clone_size: NA
v_call: TRBV20-1
j_call: TRBJ2-1
cdr3_aa: CSASSGRVYNEQFF
cdr3_nt: TGCAGTGCTAGTAGCGGGAGGGTTTACAATGAGCAGTTCTTC

d_call: NA
clone_size: many
v_call: TRBV6-4
j_call: TRBJ2-2
cdr3_aa: CASSDSASGELFF
cdr3_nt: TGTGCCAGCAGTGACTCAGCGTCCGGGGAGCTGTTTTTT

d_call: TRBD1
clone_size: many
v_call: TRBV12-5
j_call: TRBJ2-1
cdr3_aa: CASTYRDRGRIEQFF
cdr3_nt: TGTGCTAGCACATACCGGGACAGGGGGCGCATTGAGCAGTTCTTC

d_call: NA
clone_size: many
v_call: TRBV20-1
j_call: TRBJ2-7
cdr3_aa: CSAAGLNSYEQYF
cdr3_nt: TGCAGTGCTGCGGGACTGAACTCCTACGAGCAGTACTTC

d_call: TRBD2
clone_size: many
v_call: TRBV20-1
j_call: TRBJ2-7
cdr3_aa: CSASLAGASYEQYF
cdr3_nt: TGCAGTGCCTCACTAGCGGGAGCTTCCTACGAGCAGTACTTC

d_call: TRBD2
clone_size: few
v_call: TRBV2
j_call: TRBJ2-7
cdr3_aa: CASSSGTSGPSGSYEQYF
cdr3_nt: TGTGCCAGCAGCTCCGGGACTAGCGGACCTTCAGGATCCTACGAGCAGTACTTC

d_call: TRBD2
clone_size: many
v_call: TRBV6-5
j_call: TRBJ2-1
cdr3_aa: CASSYSSPSGYNEQFF
cdr3_nt: TGTGCCAGCAGTTACTCGAGTCCTAGCGGCTACAATGAGCAGTTCTTC

d_call: NA
clone_size: many
v_call: TRBV20-1
j_call: TRBJ2-5
cdr3_aa: CSAKRRQETQYF
cdr3_nt: TGCAGTGCTAAGCGACGCCAAGAGACCCAGTACTTC

d_call: TRBD1
clone_size: NA
v_call: TRBV5-1
j_call: TRBJ2-3
cdr3_aa: CASSARTGSTDTQYF
cdr3_nt: TGCGCCAGCAGCGCGCGGACAGGGAGCACAGATACGCAGTATTTT

d_call: NA
clone_size: many
v_call: TRBV20-1
j_call: TRBJ2-3
cdr3_aa: CSAAEGFLVDTQYF
cdr3_nt: TGCAGTGCTGCCGAGGGTTTTTTAGTCGATACGCAGTATTTT

d_call: TRBD1
clone_size: NA
v_call: TRBV4-3
j_call: TRBJ2-2
cdr3_aa: CASSQAGTGGYTGELFF
cdr3_nt: TGCGCCAGCAGCCAAGCAGGGACAGGGGGCTACACCGGGGAGCTGTTTTTT

d_call: NA
clone_size: many
v_call: TRBV28
j_call: TRBJ2-3
cdr3_aa: CASSPQWRGDTQYF
cdr3_nt: TGTGCCAGCAGTCCGCAGTGGAGGGGGGATACGCAGTATTTT

d_call: NA
clone_size: few
v_call: TRBV5-4
j_call: TRBJ1-2
cdr3_aa: CASSLGSGTYGYTF
cdr3_nt: TGTGCCAGCAGCTTGGGTTCAGGAACCTATGGCTACACCTTC

d_call: TRBD1
clone_size: many
v_call: TRBV5-4
j_call: TRBJ2-1
cdr3_aa: CASSLGTAMDEQFF
cdr3_nt: TGTGCCAGCAGCTTAGGGACAGCCATGGATGAGCAGTTCTTC

d_call: NA
clone_size: NA
v_call: TRBV7-9
j_call: TRBJ1-2
cdr3_aa: CAGLGGSAGYTF
cdr3_nt: TGTGCGGGGCTAGGGGGTTCGGCTGGCTACACCTTC

d_call: TRBD2
clone_size: many
v_call: TRBV12-3/TRBV12-4
j_call: TRBJ2-4
cdr3_aa: CASTPGLGRGNIQYF
cdr3_nt: TGTGCCAGCACCCCGGGACTAGGAAGGGGGAACATTCAGTACTTC

d_call: NA
clone_size: many
v_call: TRBV5-1
j_call: TRBJ2-1
cdr3_aa: CASSPGLFGPYNEQFF
cdr3_nt: TGCGCCAGCAGCCCGGGACTGTTCGGTCCCTACAATGAGCAGTTCTTC

d_call: NA
clone_size: NA
v_call: TRBV2
j_call: TRBJ1-3
cdr3_aa: CASSEHGSSGNTIYF
cdr3_nt: TGTGCCAGCAGTGAACATGGCAGCTCTGGAAACACCATATATTTT

d_call: TRBD1
clone_size: many
v_call: TRBV5-1
j_call: TRBJ1-4
cdr3_aa: CASSRDSLSNEKLFF
cdr3_nt: TGCGCCAGCAGTCGGGACAGCCTCTCTAATGAAAAACTGTTTTTT

d_call: NA
clone_size: many
v_call: TRBV4-2
j_call: TRBJ1-2
cdr3_aa: CASSPSRQGYGYTF
cdr3_nt: TGTGCCAGCAGCCCAAGCCGGCAGGGGTATGGCTACACCTTC

d_call: TRBD2
clone_size: many
v_call: TRBV6-5
j_call: TRBJ2-5
cdr3_aa: CASSYGPGTRETQYF
cdr3_nt: TGTGCCAGCAGTTACGGCCCCGGGACTAGAGAGACCCAGTACTTC

d_call: NA
clone_size: NA
v_call: TRBV20-1
j_call: TRBJ2-7
cdr3_aa: CSASGPLREQYF
cdr3_nt: TGCAGTGCTAGCGGACCACTTAGAGAGCAGTACTTC

d_call: NA
clone_size: NA
v_call: TRBV5-1
j_call: TRBJ2-2
cdr3_aa: CASSFGGGRGELFF
cdr3_nt: TGCGCCAGCAGCTTCGGAGGGGGCAGGGGGGAGCTGTTTTTT

d_call: TRBD1
clone_size: NA
v_call: TRBV3-1
j_call: TRBJ1-1
cdr3_aa: CASSQGTGITEAFF
cdr3_nt: TGTGCCAGCAGCCAAGGGACAGGCATCACTGAAGCTTTCTTT

d_call: TRBD2
clone_size: few
v_call: TRBV2
j_call: TRBJ2-1
cdr3_aa: CASSGLGGGGSNEQFF
cdr3_nt: TGTGCCAGCAGTGGACTTGGGGGCGGGGGGAGCAATGAGCAGTTCTTC

d_call: NA
clone_size: many
v_call: TRBV6-9
j_call: TRBJ1-1
cdr3_aa: CASSYSAGPIGAEAFF
cdr3_nt: TGTGCCAGCAGTTATTCGGCGGGACCTATTGGCGCTGAAGCTTTCTTT

d_call: NA
clone_size: NA
v_call: TRBV3-1
j_call: TRBJ2-2
cdr3_aa: CASCQYDTGAANTGELFF
cdr3_nt: TGTGCCTCCTGCCAATACGACACGGGGGCGGCGAACACCGGGGAGCTGTTTTTT

d_call: TRBD2
clone_size: NA
v_call: TRBV3-1
j_call: TRBJ2-7
cdr3_aa: CASSQYHRGAYEQYF
cdr3_nt: TGTGCCAGCAGCCAATACCATCGGGGGGCCTACGAGCAGTACTTC

d_call: TRBD2
clone_size: many
v_call: TRBV20-1
j_call: TRBJ2-3
cdr3_aa: CSAETSGARVGDTQYF
cdr3_nt: TGCAGTGCAGAGACTAGCGGGGCTCGAGTGGGGGATACGCAGTATTTT

d_call: TRBD1
clone_size: many
v_call: TRBV12-3/TRBV12-4
j_call: TRBJ2-7
cdr3_aa: CASSLSDRGKTYEQYF
cdr3_nt: TGTGCCAGCAGTTTAAGTGACAGGGGGAAAACCTACGAGCAGTACTTC

d_call: NA
clone_size: NA
v_call: TRBV28
j_call: TRBJ2-4
cdr3_aa: CASMSRGAKNIQYF
cdr3_nt: TGTGCCAGCATGTCCCGGGGGGCCAAAAACATTCAGTACTTC